Listed below are T cell receptor beta chains from one sample, sequenced in a study of T-cell reconstitution after alpha-beta-depleted transplantation in children. Via MiXCR, TCRdb re-called the PCR reads, giving one row per CDR3 protein. The sample lists over 200,000 distinct CDR3 sequences; roughly 8.1% were seen once. The material was PBMCs, mostly from graft donor cells, obtained 360 days after TCRalphabeta/CD19-depleted stem cell transplant. The origin of the receptors is a male patient aged 2 to 9 who had a stem cell transplant for acute myeloid leukemia, so the T cells may come from the graft donor. CDR3s include the opening cysteine and the closing phenylalanine or tryptophan. D genes are given only for firm matches.

D gene: -; V gene: TRBV15; J gene: TRBJ2-1; CDR3 protein: CATSKGRRPLYNEQFF
D gene: -; V gene: TRBV5-1; J gene: TRBJ1-4; CDR3 protein: CASSPSTGLEKLFF
D gene: TRBD2; V gene: TRBV9; J gene: TRBJ2-1; CDR3 protein: CASSVLAGGRNEQFF
D gene: -; V gene: TRBV4-1; J gene: TRBJ2-7; CDR3 protein: CASSQALASYEQYF
D gene: -; V gene: TRBV20-1; J gene: TRBJ2-1; CDR3 protein: CSARDMELDYNEQFF
D gene: -; V gene: TRBV5-6; J gene: TRBJ1-1; CDR3 protein: CASSKRQIGAEAFF
D gene: -; V gene: TRBV6-5; J gene: TRBJ2-5; CDR3 protein: CASSYSRKNQETQYF
D gene: -; V gene: TRBV7-2; J gene: TRBJ1-1; CDR3 protein: CASSLVRVRAFF
D gene: TRBD1; V gene: TRBV30; J gene: TRBJ1-4; CDR3 protein: CASMDRATRDEKLFF
D gene: -; V gene: TRBV20-1; J gene: TRBJ1-3; CDR3 protein: CSASPFGNTIYF
D gene: -; V gene: TRBV20-1; J gene: TRBJ2-2; CDR3 protein: CSAREGPGELFF
D gene: TRBD2; V gene: TRBV11-1; J gene: TRBJ2-7; CDR3 protein: CASSPGLAGTYEQYF
D gene: TRBD2; V gene: TRBV5-1; J gene: TRBJ2-7; CDR3 protein: CASSSLTSGPGEQYF
D gene: -; V gene: TRBV12-3/TRBV12-4; J gene: TRBJ2-1; CDR3 protein: CASSLIGLDYHEQFF
D gene: -; V gene: TRBV5-8; J gene: TRBJ1-1; CDR3 protein: CASRWVTNTEAFF
D gene: TRBD1; V gene: TRBV9; J gene: TRBJ1-3; CDR3 protein: CASSAAGQGYRNTIYF
D gene: TRBD1; V gene: TRBV12-3/TRBV12-4; J gene: TRBJ2-7; CDR3 protein: CASNHQGVTYEQYF
D gene: TRBD1; V gene: TRBV4-1; J gene: TRBJ2-1; CDR3 protein: CASSQPGTGVNEQFF
D gene: -; V gene: TRBV20-1; J gene: TRBJ2-1; CDR3 protein: CSARGPRDPYNEQFF
D gene: -; V gene: TRBV5-1; J gene: TRBJ2-2; CDR3 protein: CASSLAVQGTGELFF
D gene: TRBD1; V gene: TRBV5-1; J gene: TRBJ1-2; CDR3 protein: CASSLGTGGFGYTF
D gene: TRBD1; V gene: TRBV18; J gene: TRBJ2-5; CDR3 protein: CASSRLLTGDRAQETQYF
D gene: TRBD1; V gene: TRBV20-1; J gene: TRBJ1-2; CDR3 protein: CSARDRRGLENYGYTF
D gene: -; V gene: TRBV18; J gene: TRBJ2-1; CDR3 protein: CASSPLSITVSYNEQFF
D gene: -; V gene: TRBV15; J gene: TRBJ1-5; CDR3 protein: CATSRPTGLNQPQHF
D gene: TRBD2; V gene: TRBV29-1; J gene: TRBJ2-7; CDR3 protein: CSVSGGYEQYF
D gene: TRBD1; V gene: TRBV9; J gene: TRBJ1-2; CDR3 protein: CASSPGTAVYADGGYTF
D gene: -; V gene: TRBV20-1; J gene: TRBJ2-1; CDR3 protein: CCARASRGPTANEQFF
D gene: TRBD2; V gene: TRBV4-3; J gene: TRBJ2-5; CDR3 protein: CASSQGGTSGRYWETQYF
D gene: -; V gene: TRBV30; J gene: TRBJ2-2; CDR3 protein: CAWSVSTNTGELFF
D gene: TRBD2; V gene: TRBV4-2; J gene: TRBJ2-2; CDR3 protein: CASFPFPRGPSGINTGELFF
D gene: TRBD2; V gene: TRBV20-1; J gene: TRBJ2-1; CDR3 protein: CSATVAGGPSYNEQFF
D gene: TRBD1; V gene: TRBV20-1; J gene: TRBJ2-3; CDR3 protein: CSATYSGTGKRPDTQYF